The 22 T cell receptor beta chains presented below share a single source sample, sequenced in a study of CD8+ T cells in alopecia areata. Extraction and reverse transcription of RNA yielded cDNA as the sequencing template. Profiling relied on immunoSEQ multiplex PCR, and the TCRdb table lists in-frame clones only, not all of them. The repertoire holds about 150,000 clones, roughly three fifths seen once, with approximately 6.5% in the top ten. The sample was CD4+ T cells sorted from blood, taken at week 0. The source of these receptors is a human donor with alopecia areata.

The chain uses TRBV30 and TRBJ2-1, with 7 bases matching TRBD2. The CDR3 contains 19 residues. Per the germline V gene, CDR1 is GTSNPN and CDR2 is SVGIG (reference sequence). With 0 bases clipped from V and 1 base from J, the junction kept 15 bases outside the gene matches. For the CDR3, the DNA is TGTGCCTGGAGTGTATTCTCGAGTGGCGGGGGATTATCCTACAATGAGCAGTTCTTC. It yields the protein CAWSVFSSGGGLSYNEQFF.

The chain carries TRBV6-1 and TRBJ2-1, with D perhaps TRBD1 (6 bases). Germline values: CDR1 MNHNS, CDR2 SASEGT. Trimming cost V 10 bases and J 0 bases, with 13 bases left between them. This CDR3 has 14 amino acids. CDR3 DNA sequence: TGTGCCACGGACAGTTCCTTCTCCTACAATGAGCAGTTCTTC. It is translated as CATDSSFSYNEQFF.

The gene calls are TRBV23-1 and TRBJ1-1, with TRBD1 matching over 7 bases. TRBV23-1 belongs to the ORF category, with a function that is uncertain. V was pared by 0 bases and J by 4 bases, with 5 bases of the junction left unmatched. The CDR3 covers 15 residues. The CDR3 sequence: CASSQSTGWGTEAFF. The CDR3 DNA reads TGCGCCAGCAGTCAATCGACAGGGTGGGGCACTGAAGCTTTCTTT.

The J gene is TRBJ1-1, the V gene TRBV11-2; D may be TRBD1 (5 bases). Trimming cost V 5 bases and J 4 bases, with 8 bases left between them. The germline CDR1 and CDR2 sequences are SGHAT and FQNNGV. CDR3 size: 12 residues. The DNA of the CDR3 is TGTGCCAGCAGCCCAAGGGGCACTGAAGCTTTCTTT. This sequence encodes CASSPRGTEAFF.

This clone has a handful of counts. CDR3: CASSVGSGGYTDTQYF. CDR3 DNA: TGTGCCAGCAGTGTGGGTAGCGGGGGCTACACAGATACGCAGTATTTT. This chain links TRBV6-1 with TRBJ2-3; TRBD2 aligns across 9 bases. Germline V CDR1 and CDR2: MNHNS, SASEGT. The length of the CDR3 is 16 residues. Trimming removed 4 bases from V and 2 bases from J; junction bases left unmatched: 7.

The chain is built from TRBV30 and TRBJ2-2; perhaps TRBD1 as D (6 bases). There are 14 residues in the CDR3. Germline lookup yields CDR1 GTSNPN and CDR2 SVGIG (reference sequence). Trimming stripped 3 bases from V and 2 bases from J, with 10 bases between. CDR3 DNA sequence: TGTGCCTGGAGAGGGGGTCATAACACCGGGGAGCTGTTTTTT. Amino acid sequence: CAWRGGHNTGELFF.

This clone showed up just a few times. The V gene is TRBV25-1, the J gene TRBJ2-5, with D unresolved. The V gene lost 5 bases and the J gene lost 10 bases, with 17 bases spanning the gap. This CDR3 contains 13 residues. CDR1 and CDR2 (germline): MGHDK, SYGVNS. CDR3 region: CASSLPVPEDQYF. CDR3 bases: TGTGCCAGCAGTCTCCCGGTCCCAGAGGACCAGTACTTC.

The chain has TRBV29-1 and TRBJ1-1, with a possible D match to TRBD1 (6 bases). CDR1 is SQVTM and CDR2 is ANQGSEA in the germline V gene. The germline V and J ends were trimmed by 2 bases and 0 bases, with 16 bases remaining between them. The CDR3 has 16 residues. CDR3 protein: CSVESRRTGLNTEAFF. CDR3 coding DNA: TGCAGCGTTGAAAGTAGGAGAACAGGGTTGAACACTGAAGCTTTCTTT. Supplemented by reference TRBV29-1 and TRBJ1-1, the full variable domain reads SAVISQKPSRDICQRGTSLTIQCQVDSQVTMMFWYRQQPGQSLTLIATANQGSEATYESGFVIDKFPISRPNLTFSTLTVSNMSPEDSSIYLCSVESRRTGLNTEAFFGQGTRLTVV.

The chain joins TRBV30 to TRBJ1-5; D is ambiguous. Germline CDR1 is GTSNPN and CDR2 is SVGIG (reference sequence). The CDR3 is 13 residues long. Between the trimmed V and J ends, which lost 2 bases and 4 bases, there was a span of 9 bases. Here the CDR3 reads CAWSRNRNQPQHF. DNA of the CDR3: TGTGCCTGGAGTCGGAACAGAAATCAGCCCCAGCATTTT.

V and J are TRBV15 and TRBJ1-5; D remains ambiguous. V shed 0 bases and J shed 6 bases, with 3 bases lying between them. This CDR3 region has 12 residues. Germline V lookup: CDR1 LNHNV, CDR2 YYDKDF (reference sequence). CDR3 protein: CATSRDFQPQHF. CDR3 DNA sequence: TGTGCCACCAGCAGAGATTTTCAGCCCCAGCATTTT. The whole variable domain, remainder taken from reference TRBV15 and TRBJ1-5, is DAMVIQNPRYQVTQFGKPVTLSCSQTLNHNVMYWYQQKSSQAPKLLFHYYDKDFNNEADTPDNFQSRRPNTSFCFLDIRSPGLGDTAMYLCATSRDFQPQHFGDGTRLSIL.

J is TRBJ2-7 and V is TRBV7-2; either TRBD1 or TRBD2 may supply D (5 bases each). In germline, CDR1 is SGHTA, CDR2 FQGNSA. Trimming left V 5 bases short and J 2 bases short, with 13 bases between. This CDR3 has 14 residues. CDR3 sequence: CASSRDVSTYEQYF. CDR3 DNA sequence: TGTGCCAGCAGCCGGGACGTCAGCACCTACGAGCAGTACTTC. The variable domain in full, with the rest retrieved from reference TRBV7-2 and TRBJ2-7, is GAGVSQSPSNKVTEKGKDVELRCDPISGHTALYWYRQSLGQGLEFLIYFQGNSAPDKSGLPSDRFSAERTGGSVSTLTIQRTQQEDSAVYLCASSRDVSTYEQYFGPGTRLTVT.

The chain links TRBV5-5 to TRBJ2-5, with a possible D match to TRBD2 (5 bases). Germline loops: CDR1 SGHKS, CDR2 YYEKEE (reference sequence). CDR3 length equals 14 residues. Trimming left V 4 bases short and J 3 bases short, with 13 bases between. Here the CDR3 reads CASSLGVREETQYF. DNA for the CDR3: TGTGCCAGCAGCCTCGGGGTAAGGGAAGAGACCCAGTACTTC. Looking up the rest from reference TRBV5-5 and TRBJ2-5 gives the full variable domain: DAGVTQSPTHLIKTRGQQVTLRCSPISGHKSVSWYQQVLGQGPQFIFQYYEKEERGRGNFPDRFSARQFPNYSSELNVNALLLGDSALYLCASSLGVREETQYFGPGTRLLVL.

The chain links TRBV29-1 to TRBJ1-1; D unclear. The CDR3 contains 13 residues. V was cut by 7 bases and J by 0 bases, with 12 bases left in between. The V gene's germline CDR1 is SQVTM and CDR2 ANQGSEA. CDR3 amino acids: CSALHSLNTEAFF. The CDR3 DNA follows: TGCAGCGCTTTACACTCATTGAACACTGAAGCTTTCTTT.

This clone was detected many times. The rearrangement uses TRBV29-1 and TRBJ1-4, with D possibly matching TRBD1 (6 bases). Looked up from germline, CDR1 is SQVTM and CDR2 is ANQGSEA. V dropped 7 bases and J dropped 7 bases, with 19 bases sitting between them. The CDR3 extends over 14 amino acids. The CDR3 is CSGSTNRGLEKLFF. CDR3 DNA sequence: TGCAGCGGATCCACCAACCGGGGGCTTGAAAAACTGTTTTTT.

This chain connects TRBV7-2 to TRBJ2-2; tentative D call: TRBD2 (7 bases). The V end lost 10 bases, the J end lost 7 bases, and 19 bases lay between the germline ends. Germline loops: CDR1 SGHTA, CDR2 FQGNSA. The CDR3 is made up of 14 amino acids. Here the CDR3 DNA reads TGTGCCACCGGACTCGGGGGGCCAAGCGGGGAGCTGTTTTTT. It specifies CATGLGGPSGELFF. Complete variable domain (other parts from reference TRBV7-2 and TRBJ2-2): GAGVSQSPSNKVTEKGKDVELRCDPISGHTALYWYRQSLGQGLEFLIYFQGNSAPDKSGLPSDRFSAERTGGSVSTLTIQRTQQEDSAVYLCATGLGGPSGELFFGEGSRLTVL.

This chain joins TRBV5-4 and TRBJ2-7, with D tentatively TRBD1 or TRBD2 (5 bases each). CDR3 length: 16 amino acids. V lost 0 bases to trimming and J lost 0 bases, with 13 bases between them. Germline CDR1 and CDR2: SGHNT and YYREEE (reference sequence). CDR3 nucleotides: TGTGCCAGCAGCTTGGATCTCGTGGGACCCTCCTACGAGCAGTACTTC. This codes for CASSLDLVGPSYEQYF.

The V gene is TRBV14, the J gene TRBJ2-7; the D is unclear. V lost 6 bases and J 9 bases, leaving 18 bases between the germline ends. Germline V gives CDR1 SGHDN, CDR2 FVKESK. CDR3 length equals 13 residues. The CDR3 protein is CASSYTSDGRQYF. In nucleotides, the CDR3 is TGTGCCAGCAGTTATACATCGGACGGGCGGCAGTACTTC.

The V and J genes are TRBV14 and TRBJ1-4; maybe TRBD1 (5 bases). Trimming left V 3 bases short and J 13 bases short, with 12 bases between. This CDR3 is built from 12 residues. CDR1 is SGHDN, CDR2 FVKESK, per germline. CDR3 bases: TGTGCCAGCAGCCAGTCAGCGAGGGGACTGTTTTTT. This sequence encodes CASSQSARGLFF.

This clone was observed a single time. The V gene is TRBV5-1, the J gene TRBJ1-3; D ambiguous. There are 13 residues in the CDR3. The germline V gene encodes CDR1 SGHRS and CDR2 YFSETQ. The V and J ends lost 0 bases and 4 bases respectively, with 5 bases between them. The CDR3 is CASSLEAGNTIYF. The CDR3 coding sequence is TGCGCCAGCAGCTTGGAAGCCGGAAACACCATATATTTT.

The V gene is TRBV6-5, the J gene TRBJ1-5; D unresolved. Germline values: CDR1 MNHEY, CDR2 SVGAGI. CDR3 size: 13 residues. V dropped 0 bases and J dropped 3 bases, with 3 bases sitting between them. CDR3 in amino acids: CASSYSPNQPQHF. The CDR3 nucleotides read TGTGCCAGCAGTTACTCGCCCAATCAGCCCCAGCATTTT.

The chain carries TRBV2 and TRBJ1-2; a weak D match, TRBD1 (5 bases). V was pared by 7 bases and J by 1 base, with 13 bases between. The CDR3 sequence is 14 residues long. Germline lookup yields CDR1 SNHLY and CDR2 FYNNEI. CDR3 nucleotides: TGTGCCAGCATCGGGACGCGCGATAACTATGGCTACACCTTC. This gives the protein CASIGTRDNYGYTF.

V and J are TRBV5-4 and TRBJ2-7, with TRBD1 identical over 7 bases. The CDR3 consists of 15 residues. V lost 2 bases, J lost 1 base, and 6 bases stayed unmatched. The germline V gene has CDR1 SGHNT and CDR2 YYREEE (reference sequence). The CDR3 DNA follows: TGTGCCAGCAGCTTTGGGAACAGGGGATCCTACGAGCAGTACTTC. Translated: CASSFGNRGSYEQYF.